A few counts support the clone carrying this T cell receptor (beta chain). Antigen: not known. This entry belongs to a study of beta chain features in type 1 diabetes. Study observations and caveats: Highly expressing activated T cells could be over-counted with a cDNA template. Still unanswered here is whether HLA type influences TCRB rearrangement. TCRB CDR3 length was moderately but significantly reduced in all four CD4+ subsets of Type 1 diabetes patients.

Expressed TCRB transcripts were sequenced, since all the RNA that had been isolated was reverse transcribed. About 3.9 million reads on average were seen across naive, central memory and regulatory T cell samples. Sequencing used immunoSEQ multiplex PCR; TCRdb keeps in-frame clones, though not all of them. The sample carries 300,000 to 450,000 clones, around 9.6% recorded once. This CDR3 has 14 residues. Per the germline V gene, CDR1 is MNHEY and CDR2 is SMNVEV (reference sequence). Trimming removed 6 bases from V and 7 bases from J, with 19 bases in between. V is TRBV27 and J is TRBJ2-7; tentatively, D is TRBD1 (5 bases). This TCR was recovered from a young man with type 1 diabetes. Sequenced input: central memory CD4+ T cells from blood. CDR3 DNA: TGTGCCAGCAGCCAGACACAGGCAGCCGGTGAGCAGTACTTC. Translated, it gives CASSQTQAAGEQYF.